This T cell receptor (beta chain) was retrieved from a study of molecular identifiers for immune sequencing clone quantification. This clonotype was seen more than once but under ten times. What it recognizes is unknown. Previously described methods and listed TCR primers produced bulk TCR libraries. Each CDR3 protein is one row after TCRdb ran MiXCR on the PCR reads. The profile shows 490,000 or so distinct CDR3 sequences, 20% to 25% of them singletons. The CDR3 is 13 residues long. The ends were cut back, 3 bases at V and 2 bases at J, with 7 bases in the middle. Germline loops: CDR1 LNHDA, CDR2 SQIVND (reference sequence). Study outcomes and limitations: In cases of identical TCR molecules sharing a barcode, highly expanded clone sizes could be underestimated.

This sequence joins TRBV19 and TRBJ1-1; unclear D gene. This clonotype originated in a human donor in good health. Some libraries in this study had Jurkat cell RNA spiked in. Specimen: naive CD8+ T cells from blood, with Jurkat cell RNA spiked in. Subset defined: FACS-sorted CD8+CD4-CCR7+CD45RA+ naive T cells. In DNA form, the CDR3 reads TGTGCCAGTAGTATTGGAACCAACACTGAAGCTTTCTTT. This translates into CASSIGTNTEAFF.